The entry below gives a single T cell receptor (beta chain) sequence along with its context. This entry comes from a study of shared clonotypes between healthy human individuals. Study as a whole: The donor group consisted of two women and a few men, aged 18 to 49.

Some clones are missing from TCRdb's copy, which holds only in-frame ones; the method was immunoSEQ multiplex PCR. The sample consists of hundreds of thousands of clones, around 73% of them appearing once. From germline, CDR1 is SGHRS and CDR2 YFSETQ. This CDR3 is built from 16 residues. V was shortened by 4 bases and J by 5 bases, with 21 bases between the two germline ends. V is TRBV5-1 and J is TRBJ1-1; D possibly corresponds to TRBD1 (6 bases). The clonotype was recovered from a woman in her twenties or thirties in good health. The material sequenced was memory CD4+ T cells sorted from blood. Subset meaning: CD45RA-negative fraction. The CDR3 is CASSPTQGLRGTEAFF. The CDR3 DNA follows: TGCGCCAGCAGCCCTACACAGGGCCTACGCGGGACTGAAGCTTTCTTT.